Listed here are 19 T cell receptor beta chains from one sample, sequenced in a study of shared clonotypes between healthy human individuals (TCRdb year 2020). The method behind the library was the immunoSEQ multiplex PCR assay. TCRdb holds this immuneACCESS table with in-frame rearrangements only. Some clones are missing; in checked studies, unresolved V genes explain under half, and the rest has no known cause. The sample table records 550,000 to 850,000 clones; over 55% of these occur just once. Approximately 2% of the sample goes to the ten largest clones. Sequencing input: memory CD4+ T cells sorted from blood. The label giving this sample's cell subset or site can be read as: CD45RA-negative fraction. The receptor source for this set is a woman aged 25 to 39 in good health.

There are a few counts of this clone. V is TRBV5-1 and J is TRBJ2-4; possible D gene TRBD1, 6 bases. The CDR3 covers 15 residues. With 3 bases removed from V and 5 bases from J, the gap between germline ends came to 15 bases. Germline CDR1 is SGHRS and CDR2 is YFSETQ. DNA for the CDR3: TGCGCCAGCAGCTCTTTGATGGGGGCGGAAAACATTCAGTACTTC. It is translated as CASSSLMGAENIQYF. The full variable domain, completed using reference TRBV5-1 and TRBJ2-4, is KAGVTQTPRYLIKTRGQQVTLSCSPISGHRSVSWYQQTPGQGLQFLFEYFSETQRNKGNFPGRFSGRQFSNSRSEMNVSTLELGDSALYLCASSSLMGAENIQYFGAGTRLSVL.

This clone was seen a single time. The CDR3 reads CASSLATGSVGTDTQYF. CDR3 coding DNA: TGTGCCAGCAGCTTAGCGACCGGGAGCGTGGGCACAGATACGCAGTATTTT. This sequence joins TRBV13 and TRBJ2-3, with D perhaps matching TRBD2 (6 bases). Germline loops: CDR1 PRHDT, CDR2 FYEKMQ (reference sequence). V lost 1 base and J 1 base, leaving 15 bases between the germline ends. This CDR3 has 17 amino acids.

This clone was recorded once. The chain carries TRBV6-1 and TRBJ2-5, with TRBD1 matching over 9 bases. Germline values: CDR1 MNHNS, CDR2 SASEGT. CDR3 length: 14 amino acids. V lost 4 bases and J lost 5; bases outside the gene matches: 5. The CDR3 DNA is TGTGCCAGCAGTGCGAACAGGGGGCGCGAGACCCAGTACTTC. Translated: CASSANRGRETQYF.

J is TRBJ1-1 and V is TRBV27; possibly TRBD1 for D (6 bases). Germline V gene lookup returns CDR1 MNHEY and CDR2 SMNVEV (reference sequence). The CDR3 spans 15 residues. Deletions cut 8 bases from V and 5 bases from J, with 21 bases between. The CDR3 loop is CASSYEGRGGTEAFF. CDR3 in DNA: TGTGCCAGCTCCTACGAGGGCAGGGGTGGAACTGAAGCTTTCTTT.

A word on this clone: The same CDR3 arises from other DNA sequences in this sample as well. This chain uses TRBV29-1 with TRBJ2-2, with a possible D match to TRBD1 (5 bases). Germline assignment: CDR1 SQVTM and CDR2 ANQGSEA. CDR3 size: 13 residues. Trimming pared 3 bases from V and 3 bases from J, leaving 8 bases between. Written as DNA, the CDR3 is TGCAGCGTTGATAGGGGCCACACCGGGGAGCTGTTTTTT. It is translated as CSVDRGHTGELFF.

In its sample, this clone was seen once. This rearrangement joins TRBV7-9 to TRBJ2-7; D perhaps matches TRBD1 (5 bases). The CDR3 runs to 12 residues. V was pared by 5 bases and J by 3 bases, with 8 bases between. Germline V gives CDR1 SEHNR, CDR2 FQNEAQ (reference sequence). The CDR3 region is CASSQTDYEQYF. The CDR3 DNA reads as TGTGCCAGCAGCCAGACAGACTACGAGCAGTACTTC.

To note about this clone: The germline gene is not matched at one end of the junction; a read error may be the cause. DNA for the CDR3: TGTACCAGCAGTATGGGCCATCCTGTTTCCTACGAGCAGTACTTC. Translating it yields CTSSMGHPVSYEQYF. V gene TRBV28 combines with J gene TRBJ2-7; D remains ambiguous. This CDR3 has 15 amino acids. CDR1 MDHEN and CDR2 SYDVKM come from the germline V gene.

The V call is TRBV28, the J call TRBJ2-7, with D perhaps matching TRBD2 (6 bases). The CDR3 runs 14 residues. The V end was cut by 6 bases, the J end by 2 bases, with 14 bases between. In germline, CDR1 is MDHEN, CDR2 SYDVKM. The DNA for the CDR3 is TGTGCCAGCAGCCCGGGAGCTCCCCCCTACGAGCAGTACTTC. Translated, it gives CASSPGAPPYEQYF.

This chain uses TRBV11-2 with TRBJ1-5, with D possibly TRBD1 on 5 matching bases. Trimming took off 5 bases at V and 11 bases at J, with 16 bases between the two ends. Germline values: CDR1 SGHAT, CDR2 FQNNGV. The CDR3 spans 13 residues. The CDR3 nucleotides read TGTGCCAGCAGCCTGGGACCGGAATCAGCCCAGCATTTT. This translates into CASSLGPESAQHF.

The chain recombines TRBV11-2 with TRBJ1-1; D uncertain. Germline values: CDR1 SGHAT, CDR2 FQNNGV. The CDR3 is made up of 15 amino acids. V was trimmed by 8 bases and J by 1 base, leaving 17 bases between them. The CDR3, as DNA: TGTGCCAGCTCGCCCAGCCTTGGTGGGAACACTGAAGCTTTCTTT. It encodes CASSPSLGGNTEAFF.

The chain recombines TRBV11-3 with TRBJ1-1; TRBD1 agrees at 9 bases. The CDR3 is 12 amino acids. With 5 bases clipped from V and 10 bases from J, the junction kept 5 bases outside the gene matches. The germline V gene has CDR1 SGHNT and CDR2 YENEEA. The CDR3 here is CASSRDRERAFF. CDR3 sequence (DNA): TGTGCCAGCAGCCGGGACAGGGAACGAGCTTTCTTT.

This chain uses TRBV5-1 with TRBJ1-4, with 8 bases that match TRBD1. The CDR3 runs 14 residues. The V gene end was trimmed by 5 bases and the J gene end by 7 bases; junction bases not matched to a gene: 7. CDR1 SGHRS and CDR2 YFSETQ come from the germline V gene. CDR3 sequence: CASSQTGATEKLFF. The CDR3 bases are TGCGCCAGCAGTCAGACAGGGGCAACTGAAAAACTGTTTTTT.

This clone was seen a handful of times. The CDR3 DNA reads TGTGCCAGCAGTCCTCCTGCAACGCGGACAGGGGTGATGGCCAGCACAGATACGCAGTATTTT. Protein product: CASSPPATRTGVMASTDTQYF. The gene calls are TRBV28 and TRBJ2-3; 9 nucleotides align to TRBD1. This CDR3 is built from 21 residues. The germline V gene encodes CDR1 MDHEN and CDR2 SYDVKM. The junction had 21 bases not matched to a gene; V was cut back by 5 bases and J by 0 bases.

The chain employs TRBV6-1 and TRBJ2-7; TRBD1 matches 7 bases. V trimming: 6 bases; J trimming: 7 bases; junction bases outside the gene matches: 6. This CDR3 contains 12 residues. Germline V gene sequence: CDR1 MNHNS, CDR2 SASEGT. Here the CDR3 reads CASSGSRGEQYF. CDR3 DNA: TGTGCCAGCAGCGGTTCCAGGGGGGAGCAGTACTTC.

This rearrangement joins TRBV19 to TRBJ2-7; no clear D gene. V was trimmed by 3 bases and J by 5 bases, leaving 11 bases between them. Germline CDR1 LNHDA, CDR2 SQIVND (reference sequence). The CDR3 has 13 residues. CDR3 DNA: TGTGCCAGTAGTATGGCCTTACGAGACGAGCAGTACTTC. Translating gives CASSMALRDEQYF.

V is TRBV30 and J is TRBJ2-7, with TRBD2 matching 11 bases. V trimming: 6 bases; J trimming: 4 bases; junction bases outside the gene matches: 8. CDR1 GTSNPN and CDR2 SVGIG come from the germline V gene (reference sequence). The CDR3 is made up of 14 amino acids. CDR3 in DNA: TGTGCCTGCCAAACCGGGACTAGCGGTTACGAGCAGTACTTC. Translation: CACQTGTSGYEQYF.

This clone was recorded many times. V is TRBV5-1 and J is TRBJ1-5; D is unresolved. V gave up 0 bases and J gave up 4 bases, with 8 bases separating them. The germline V gene has CDR1 SGHRS and CDR2 YFSETQ. The length of the CDR3 is 14 residues. The CDR3: CASSLAPTNQPQHF. The CDR3 region has the DNA TGCGCCAGCAGCTTGGCGCCCACTAATCAGCCCCAGCATTTT.

The table lists this clone with many counts. V is TRBV15 and J is TRBJ2-1, with D unclear. Trimming cost V 0 bases and J 5 bases, with 8 bases left between them. Looked up from germline, CDR1 is LNHNV and CDR2 is YYDKDF (reference sequence). The CDR3 is 14 amino acids. CDR3: CATSRDRLDNEQFF. The DNA for the CDR3 is TGTGCCACCAGCAGAGATCGGCTTGACAATGAGCAGTTCTTC.

The rearrangement links TRBV28 to TRBJ2-3; D gene ambiguous. Germline loops: CDR1 MDHEN, CDR2 SYDVKM. This CDR3 comprises 14 residues. The V gene lost 6 bases and the J gene lost 2 bases, with 12 bases spanning the gap. The CDR3 is CASSGWKYTDTQYF. DNA for the CDR3: TGTGCCAGCAGCGGCTGGAAGTACACAGATACGCAGTATTTT.